This TCR beta chain emerged from a study of cytomegalovirus exposure and HLA in healthy donors. TCRdb's table, derived via immunoSEQ multiplex PCR, lists solely in-frame clones and lacks some. The sample includes 250,000 or so clones, about 90% of them seen just once. Trimming removed 8 bases from V and 1 base from J, with 12 bases in between. This CDR3 is 13 amino acids long. Germline CDR1 and CDR2: MNHEY and SMNVEV (reference sequence). These donors were members of the approximately 120-subject validation cohort, a group separate from the roughly 670-subject first cohort. V is TRBV27 and J is TRBJ2-7, with D unresolved. Specimen: PBMCs. The receptor comes from a man aged 18 to 29 in good health and CMV-seropositive. This CDR3 is CASRALRSYEQYF. CDR3 in DNA: TGTGCCAGCCGCGCCCTGAGGTCCTACGAGCAGTACTTC.